Below, one TCR beta chain is given with its context. Its antigen is currently unknown. This CDR3 has 14 residues. In germline, CDR1 is MDHEN, CDR2 SYDVKM. The V gene end was trimmed by 2 bases and the J gene end by 4 bases; junction bases not matched to a gene: 3. Sequencing used immunoSEQ multiplex PCR; TCRdb keeps in-frame clones, though not all of them. The sample lists some 2.3 million clones; roughly 93% were seen once. This sample stems from a study of shared clonotypes between healthy human individuals. General observations from the study: Sequencing depth was expected to influence donor clonotype sharing. Rarefaction showed that sequencing of sorted subsets was incomplete (despite large depth).

The rearrangement joins TRBV28 to TRBJ1-1; 8 bases fit TRBD1. Material for sequencing was naive CD4+ T cells from PBMCs. Subset noted: CD45RA+ positively selected. The TCR originated in a man aged 18-30 years in good health. Some clones in this sample may be carry-over from other donors' samples. The CDR3 DNA is TGTGCCAGCAGTTTAGAACAGGGGGGCACTGAAGCTTTCTTT. Amino acids: CASSLEQGGTEAFF. Looking up the rest from reference TRBV28 and TRBJ1-1 gives the full variable domain: DVKVTQSSRYLVKRTGEKVFLECVQDMDHENMFWYRQDPGLGLRLIYFSYDVKMKEKGDIPEGYSVSREKKERFSLILESASTNQTSMYLCASSLEQGGTEAFFGQGTRLTVV.